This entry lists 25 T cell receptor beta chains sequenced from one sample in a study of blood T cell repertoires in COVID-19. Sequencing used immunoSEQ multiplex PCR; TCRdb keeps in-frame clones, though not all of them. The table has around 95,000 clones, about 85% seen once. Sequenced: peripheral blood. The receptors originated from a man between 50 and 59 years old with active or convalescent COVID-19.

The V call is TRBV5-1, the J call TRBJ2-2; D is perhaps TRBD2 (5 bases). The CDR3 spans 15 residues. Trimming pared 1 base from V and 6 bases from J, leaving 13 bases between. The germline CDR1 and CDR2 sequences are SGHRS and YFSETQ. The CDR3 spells CASSLQAGPAGELFF. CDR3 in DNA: TGCGCCAGCAGCTTGCAGGCGGGTCCTGCCGGGGAGCTGTTTTTT.

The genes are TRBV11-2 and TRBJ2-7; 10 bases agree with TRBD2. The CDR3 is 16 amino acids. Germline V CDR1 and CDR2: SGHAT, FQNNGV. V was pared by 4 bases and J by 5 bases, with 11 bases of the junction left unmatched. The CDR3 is CASSSRGSGRADEQYF. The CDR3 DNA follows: TGTGCCAGCAGCTCCCGCGGGAGCGGGAGGGCGGACGAGCAGTACTTC.

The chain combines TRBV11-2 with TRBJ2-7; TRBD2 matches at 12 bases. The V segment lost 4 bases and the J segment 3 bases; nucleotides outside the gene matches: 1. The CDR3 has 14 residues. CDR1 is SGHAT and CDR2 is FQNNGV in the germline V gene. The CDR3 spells CASSSGLAGYEQYF. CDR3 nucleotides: TGTGCCAGCAGCTCGGGACTAGCGGGCTACGAGCAGTACTTC.

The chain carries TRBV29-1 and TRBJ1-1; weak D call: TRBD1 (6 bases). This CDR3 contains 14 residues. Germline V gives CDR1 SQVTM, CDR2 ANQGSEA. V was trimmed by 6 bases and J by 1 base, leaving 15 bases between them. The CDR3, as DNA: TGCAGCGTCGAAAAATCGGGACAGAACACTGAAGCTTTCTTT. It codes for CSVEKSGQNTEAFF.

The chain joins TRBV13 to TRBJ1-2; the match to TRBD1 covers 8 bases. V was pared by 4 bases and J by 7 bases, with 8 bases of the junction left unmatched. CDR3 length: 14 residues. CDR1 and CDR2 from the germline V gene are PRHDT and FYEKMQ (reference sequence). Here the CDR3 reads CASSSTGAGTGYTF. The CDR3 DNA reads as TGTGCCAGCAGCTCGACAGGGGCCGGAACTGGCTACACCTTC.

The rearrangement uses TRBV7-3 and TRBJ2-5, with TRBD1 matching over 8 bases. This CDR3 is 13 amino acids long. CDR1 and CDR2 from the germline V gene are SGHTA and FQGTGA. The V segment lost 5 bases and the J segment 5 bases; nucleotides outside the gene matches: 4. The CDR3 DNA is TGTGCCAGCAGCCGGACAGGGTTCGAGACCCAGTACTTC. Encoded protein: CASSRTGFETQYF.

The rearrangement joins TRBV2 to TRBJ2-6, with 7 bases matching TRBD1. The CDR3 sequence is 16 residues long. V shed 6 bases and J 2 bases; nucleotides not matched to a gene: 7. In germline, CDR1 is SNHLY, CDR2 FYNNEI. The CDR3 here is CASSEPDRAGANVLTF. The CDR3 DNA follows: TGTGCCAGCAGCGAACCAGACAGGGCTGGGGCCAACGTCCTGACTTTC.

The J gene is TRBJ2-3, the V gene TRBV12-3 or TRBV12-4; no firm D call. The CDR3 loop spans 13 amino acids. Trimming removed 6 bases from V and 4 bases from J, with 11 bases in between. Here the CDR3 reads CASSPPGSDTQYF. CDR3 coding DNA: TGTGCCAGCAGCCCACCCGGGTCAGATACGCAGTATTTT.

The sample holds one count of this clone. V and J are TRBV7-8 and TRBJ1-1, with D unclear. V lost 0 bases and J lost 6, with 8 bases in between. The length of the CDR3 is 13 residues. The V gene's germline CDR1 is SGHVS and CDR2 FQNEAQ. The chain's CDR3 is CASSLAGSPEAFF. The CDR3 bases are TGTGCCAGCAGCTTAGCCGGGAGCCCTGAAGCTTTCTTT.

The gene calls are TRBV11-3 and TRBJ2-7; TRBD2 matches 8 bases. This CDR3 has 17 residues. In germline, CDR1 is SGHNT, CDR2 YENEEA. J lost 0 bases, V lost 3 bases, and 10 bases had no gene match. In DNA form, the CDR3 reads TGTGCCAGCAGCTTGGAAGATAGGCTAGCGGGCTCCTACGAGCAGTACTTC. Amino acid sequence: CASSLEDRLAGSYEQYF.

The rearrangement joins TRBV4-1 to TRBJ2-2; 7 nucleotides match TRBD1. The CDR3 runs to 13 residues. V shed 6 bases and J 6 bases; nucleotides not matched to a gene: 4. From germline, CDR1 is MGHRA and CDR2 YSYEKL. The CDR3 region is CASREGGPGELFF. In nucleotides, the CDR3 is TGCGCCAGCAGGGAAGGGGGCCCCGGGGAGCTGTTTTTT.

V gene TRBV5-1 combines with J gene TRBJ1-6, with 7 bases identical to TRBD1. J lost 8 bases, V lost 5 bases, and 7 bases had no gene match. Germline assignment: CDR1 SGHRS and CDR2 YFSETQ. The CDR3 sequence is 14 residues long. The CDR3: CASSPDRAYSPLHF. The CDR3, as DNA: TGCGCCAGCAGTCCAGACAGGGCCTATTCACCCCTCCACTTT. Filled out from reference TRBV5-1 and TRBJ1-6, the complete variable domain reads KAGVTQTPRYLIKTRGQQVTLSCSPISGHRSVSWYQQTPGQGLQFLFEYFSETQRNKGNFPGRFSGRQFSNSRSEMNVSTLELGDSALYLCASSPDRAYSPLHFGNGTRLTVT.

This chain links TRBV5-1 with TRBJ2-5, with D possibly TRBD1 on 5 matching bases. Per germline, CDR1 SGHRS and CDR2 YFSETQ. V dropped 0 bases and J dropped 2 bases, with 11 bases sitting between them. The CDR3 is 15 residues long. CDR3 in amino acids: CASSLESREQETQYF. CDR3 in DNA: TGCGCCAGCAGCTTGGAATCCAGGGAACAAGAGACCCAGTACTTC.

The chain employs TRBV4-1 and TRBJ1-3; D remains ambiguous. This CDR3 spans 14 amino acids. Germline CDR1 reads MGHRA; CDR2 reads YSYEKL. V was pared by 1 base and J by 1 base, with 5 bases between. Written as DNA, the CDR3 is TGCGCCAGCAGCCAAGCCGGGTCTGGAAACACCATATATTTT. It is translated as CASSQAGSGNTIYF.

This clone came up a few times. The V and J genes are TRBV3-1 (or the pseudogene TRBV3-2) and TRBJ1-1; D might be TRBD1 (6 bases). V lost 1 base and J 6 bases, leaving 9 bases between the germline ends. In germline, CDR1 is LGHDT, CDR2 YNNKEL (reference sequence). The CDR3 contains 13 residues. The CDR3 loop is CASSQVQGSEAFF. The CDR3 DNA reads TGTGCCAGCAGCCAAGTACAGGGCTCTGAAGCTTTCTTT.

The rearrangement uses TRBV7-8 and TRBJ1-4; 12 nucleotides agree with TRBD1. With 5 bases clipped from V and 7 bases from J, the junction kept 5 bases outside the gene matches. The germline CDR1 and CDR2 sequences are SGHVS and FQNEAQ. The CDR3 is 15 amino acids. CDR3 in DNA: TGTGCCAGCAGCCTAGGGGACAGGGGGCGTGAAAAACTGTTTTTT. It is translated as CASSLGDRGREKLFF.

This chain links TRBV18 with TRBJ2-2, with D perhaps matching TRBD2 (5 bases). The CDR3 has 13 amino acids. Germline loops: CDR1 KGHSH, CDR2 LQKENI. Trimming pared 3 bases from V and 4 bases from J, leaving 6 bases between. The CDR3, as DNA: TGTGCCAGCTCACCTGGGAGCACCGGGGAGCTGTTTTTT. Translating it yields CASSPGSTGELFF.

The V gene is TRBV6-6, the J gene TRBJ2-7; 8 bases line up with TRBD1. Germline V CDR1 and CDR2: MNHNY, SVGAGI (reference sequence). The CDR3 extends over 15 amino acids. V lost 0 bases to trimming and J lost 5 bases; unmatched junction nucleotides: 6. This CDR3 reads CASSYSWTGWDEQYF. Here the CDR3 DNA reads TGTGCCAGCAGTTACTCATGGACAGGGTGGGACGAGCAGTACTTC.

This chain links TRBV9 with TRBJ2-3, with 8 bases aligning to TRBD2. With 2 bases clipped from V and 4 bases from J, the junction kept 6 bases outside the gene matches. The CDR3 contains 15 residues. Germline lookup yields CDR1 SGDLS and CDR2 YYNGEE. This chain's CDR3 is CASSVREGMADTQYF. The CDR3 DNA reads TGTGCCAGCAGCGTCCGGGAGGGGATGGCAGATACGCAGTATTTT.

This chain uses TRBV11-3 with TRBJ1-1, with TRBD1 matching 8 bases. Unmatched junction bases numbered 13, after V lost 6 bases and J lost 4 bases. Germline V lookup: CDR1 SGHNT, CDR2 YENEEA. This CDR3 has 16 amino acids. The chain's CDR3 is CASSPTVTGAGTEAFF. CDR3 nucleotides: TGTGCCAGCAGTCCTACTGTGACAGGGGCAGGCACTGAAGCTTTCTTT.

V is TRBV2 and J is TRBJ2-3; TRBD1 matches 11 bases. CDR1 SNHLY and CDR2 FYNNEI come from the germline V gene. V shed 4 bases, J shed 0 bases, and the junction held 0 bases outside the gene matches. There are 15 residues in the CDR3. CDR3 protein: CASSGDRGSTDTQYF. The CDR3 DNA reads TGTGCCAGCAGTGGGGACAGGGGGAGCACAGATACGCAGTATTTT.

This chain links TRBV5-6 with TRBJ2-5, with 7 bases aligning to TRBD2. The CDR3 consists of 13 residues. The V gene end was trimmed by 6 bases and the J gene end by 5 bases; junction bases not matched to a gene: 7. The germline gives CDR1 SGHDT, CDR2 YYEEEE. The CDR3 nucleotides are TGTGCCAGCACGAGGCGGGGGATGGAGACCCAGTACTTC. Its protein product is CASTRRGMETQYF.

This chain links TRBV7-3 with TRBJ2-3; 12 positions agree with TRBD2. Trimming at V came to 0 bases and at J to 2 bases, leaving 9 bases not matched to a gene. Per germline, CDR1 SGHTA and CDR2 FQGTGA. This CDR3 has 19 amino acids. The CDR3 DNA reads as TGTGCCAGCAGCTTAACGGGGCCGACTAGCGGGAGTGTCACAGATACGCAGTATTTT. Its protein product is CASSLTGPTSGSVTDTQYF.

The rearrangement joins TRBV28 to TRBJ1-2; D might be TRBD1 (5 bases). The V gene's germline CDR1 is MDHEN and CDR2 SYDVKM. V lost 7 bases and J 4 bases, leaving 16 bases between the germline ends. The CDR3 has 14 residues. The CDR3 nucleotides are TGTGCCAGCACCTCCCGGGGGTTCTTCTATGGCTACACCTTC. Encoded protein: CASTSRGFFYGYTF.

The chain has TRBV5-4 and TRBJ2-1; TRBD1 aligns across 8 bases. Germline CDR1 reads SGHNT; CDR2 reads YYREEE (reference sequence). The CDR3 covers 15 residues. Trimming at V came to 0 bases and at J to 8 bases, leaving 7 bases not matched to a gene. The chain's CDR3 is CASSLGMDRVDEQFF. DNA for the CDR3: TGTGCCAGCAGCTTGGGCATGGACAGGGTGGATGAGCAGTTCTTC.